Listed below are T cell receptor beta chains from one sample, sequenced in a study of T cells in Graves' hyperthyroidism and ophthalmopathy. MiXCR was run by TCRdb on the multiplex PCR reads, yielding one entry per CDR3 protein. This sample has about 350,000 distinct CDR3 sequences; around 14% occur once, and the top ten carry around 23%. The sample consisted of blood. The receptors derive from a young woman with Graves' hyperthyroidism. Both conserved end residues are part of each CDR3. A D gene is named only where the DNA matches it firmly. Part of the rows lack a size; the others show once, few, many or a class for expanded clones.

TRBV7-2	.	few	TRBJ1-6	TGTGCCAGCAGCCGCGACGGACACTGGTGGTATAATTCACCCCTCCACTTT	CASSRDGHWWYNSPLHF
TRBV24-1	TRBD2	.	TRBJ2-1	TGTGCCACCCGTCAGACTAGCGGGAATTTAAATGAGCAGTTCTTC	CATRQTSGNLNEQFF
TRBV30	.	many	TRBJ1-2	TGTGCCTGGGGGCAGGGAATTCCCTATGGCTACACCTTC	CAWGQGIPYGYTF
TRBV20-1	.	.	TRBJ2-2	TGCAGTGCTAGAGATGGGAGCACCGGGGAGCTGTTTTTT	CSARDGSTGELFF
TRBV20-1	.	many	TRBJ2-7	TGCAGTGCTAGAGAGGAATCGGGAGTCCCCCTCTACGAGCAGTACTTC	CSAREESGVPLYEQYF
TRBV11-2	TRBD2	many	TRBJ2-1	TGTGCCAGCAGCCGCTTAGGAAGCGGGAGGGCCAAATATGAGCAGTTCTTC	CASSRLGSGRAKYEQFF
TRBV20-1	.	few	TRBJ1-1	TGCAAGCCCCACACTGAAGCTTTCTTT	CKPHTEAFF
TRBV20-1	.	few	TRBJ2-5	TGCAGTGCTCATAGAGGTAGCCGGGAAGGGACCCAGTACTTC	CSAHRGSREGTQYF
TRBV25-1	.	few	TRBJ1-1	TGTGCCAGCAGCCGTTACGGAAACACTGAAGCTTTCTTT	CASSRYGNTEAFF
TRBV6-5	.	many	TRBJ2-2	TGTGCCAGCAGTTACAGTTGGCAGGGTGGGCCCACCGGGGAGCTGTTTTTT	CASSYSWQGGPTGELFF
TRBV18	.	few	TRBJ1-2	TGTGCCAGCTCATCCGCTTCTGACGGCTATGGCTACACCTTC	CASSSASDGYGYTF
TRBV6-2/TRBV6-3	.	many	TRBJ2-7	TGTGCCAGCAGTTACAACCCAGTGGGGGAGCAGTACTTC	CASSYNPVGEQYF
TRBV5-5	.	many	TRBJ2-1	TGTGCCAGCAGCTCGTCTAGCCGCAATGAGCAGTTCTTC	CASSSSSRNEQFF
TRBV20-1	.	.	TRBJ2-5	TGCAGTGCTCTGCCGGGGTTATGGTACCAAGAGACCCAGTACTTC	CSALPGLWYQETQYF
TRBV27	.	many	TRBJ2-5	TGTGCCAGCAGTACCCGCTTGCAAGAGACCCAGTACTTC	CASSTRLQETQYF
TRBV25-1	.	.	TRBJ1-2	TGTGCCAGCAGTGATTACCCCATCAACGGGGGCTACACCTTC	CASSDYPINGGYTF
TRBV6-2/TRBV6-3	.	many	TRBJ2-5	TGTGCCAGCAACAGGGAGGGCCGAGAGACCCAGTACTTC	CASNREGRETQYF
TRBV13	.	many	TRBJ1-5	TGTGCCAGCAGCTTAGGGGTACAGCCCCAGCATTTT	CASSLGVQPQHF
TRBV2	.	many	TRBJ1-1	TGTGCCAGCAGTGAAGAGGCAGTTATGAACACTGAAGCTTTCTTT	CASSEEAVMNTEAFF
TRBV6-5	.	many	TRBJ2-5	TGTGCCAGCAGTTACCTCGGAGGGGGCGCGGAGACCCAGTACTTC	CASSYLGGGAETQYF
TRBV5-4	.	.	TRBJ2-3	TGTGCCAGCAGCGCTGGTAGGGTTGGAGATACGCAGTATTTT	CASSAGRVGDTQYF
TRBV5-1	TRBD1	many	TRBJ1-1	TGCGCCAGCAGCTTGGTGGGGCAGGGGGACACTGAAGCTTTCTTT	CASSLVGQGDTEAFF
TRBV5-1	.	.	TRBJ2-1	TGCGCCAGCAGCCCACTACAGGGCCACTACAATGAGCAGTTCTTC	CASSPLQGHYNEQFF
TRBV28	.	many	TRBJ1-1	TGTGCCAGCAGTTTTGCCAGTAGGACTGAAGCTTTCTTT	CASSFASRTEAFF
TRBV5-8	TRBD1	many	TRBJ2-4	TGTGCCAGCAGCTTGGACAGGGGAGACATTCAGTACTTC	CASSLDRGDIQYF
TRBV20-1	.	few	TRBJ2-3	TGCAGCGCGGGGTACACAGATACGCAGTATTTT	CSAGYTDTQYF
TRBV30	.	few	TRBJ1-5	TGTGCCTGGAACGATGGGCGCAATCAGCCCCAGCATTTT	CAWNDGRNQPQHF
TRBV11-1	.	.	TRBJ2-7	TGTGCCAGCAGCTTACGAAGTGGAGCGTTGGAAGTTAGATACGAGCAGTACTTC	CASSLRSGALEVRYEQYF